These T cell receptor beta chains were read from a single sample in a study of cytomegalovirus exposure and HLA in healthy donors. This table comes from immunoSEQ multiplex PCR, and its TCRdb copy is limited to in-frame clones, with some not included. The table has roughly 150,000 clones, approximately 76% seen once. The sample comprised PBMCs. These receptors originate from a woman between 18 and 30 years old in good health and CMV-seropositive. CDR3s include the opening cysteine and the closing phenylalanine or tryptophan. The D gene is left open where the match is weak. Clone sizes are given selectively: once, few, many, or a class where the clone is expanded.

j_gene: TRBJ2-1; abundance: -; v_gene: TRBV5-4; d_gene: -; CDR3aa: CASSLESYNEQFF; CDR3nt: TGTGCCAGCAGCTTGGAATCTTACAATGAGCAGTTCTTC
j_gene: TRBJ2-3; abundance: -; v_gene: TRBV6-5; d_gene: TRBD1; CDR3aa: CASRSGQGTDTQYF; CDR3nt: TGTGCCAGCAGATCCGGACAGGGCACAGATACGCAGTATTTT
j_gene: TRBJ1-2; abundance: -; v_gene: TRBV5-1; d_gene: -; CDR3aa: CASSPLSDYGYTF; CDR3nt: TGCGCCAGCAGCCCACTGTCGGACTATGGCTACACCTTC
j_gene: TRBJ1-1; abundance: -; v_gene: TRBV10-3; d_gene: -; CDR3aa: CAISEKATGTEAFF; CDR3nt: TGTGCCATCAGTGAGAAGGCTACGGGCACTGAAGCTTTCTTT
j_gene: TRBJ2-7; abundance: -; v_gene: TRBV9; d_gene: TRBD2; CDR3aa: CASSVAGGGTFEQYF; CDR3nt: TGTGCCAGCAGCGTAGCTGGCGGGGGGACCTTCGAGCAGTACTTC
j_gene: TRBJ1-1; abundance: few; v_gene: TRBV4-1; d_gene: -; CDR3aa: CASSQDLRIATSVWMNTEAFF; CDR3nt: TGCGCCAGCAGCCAAGATCTACGAATAGCGACGTCGGTGTGGATGAACACTGAAGCTTTCTTT
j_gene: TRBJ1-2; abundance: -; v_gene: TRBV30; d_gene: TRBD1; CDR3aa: CASLTGALYGYTF; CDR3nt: TGTGCCTCGTTGACAGGGGCTTTGTATGGCTACACCTTC
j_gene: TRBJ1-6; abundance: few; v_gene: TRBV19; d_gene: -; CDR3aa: CASSINRRGSPLHF; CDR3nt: TGTGCCAGTAGTATTAATCGGCGAGGTTCACCCCTCCACTTT
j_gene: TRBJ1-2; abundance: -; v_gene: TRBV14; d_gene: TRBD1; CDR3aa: CASSRPGTGEAHGYTF; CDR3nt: TGTGCCAGCAGCCGGCCTGGGACAGGGGAGGCGCATGGCTACACCTTC
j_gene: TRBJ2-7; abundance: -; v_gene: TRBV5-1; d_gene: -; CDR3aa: CASSWGGLSSYEQYF; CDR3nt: TGCGCCAGCAGCTGGGGGGGGCTGAGCTCCTACGAGCAGTACTTC
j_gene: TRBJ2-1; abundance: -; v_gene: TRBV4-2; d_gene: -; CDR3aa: CASSQVKGNEQFF; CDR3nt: TGTGCCAGCAGCCAAGTTAAGGGGAATGAGCAGTTCTTC
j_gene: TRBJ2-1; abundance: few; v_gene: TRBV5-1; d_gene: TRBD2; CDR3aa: CASSLVAGGPAEQFF; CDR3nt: TGCGCCAGCAGCTTGGTAGCGGGGGGGCCGGCTGAGCAGTTCTTC
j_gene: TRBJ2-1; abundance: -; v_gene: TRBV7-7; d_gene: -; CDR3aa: CASSLGLSSSYNEQFF; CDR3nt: TGTGCTAGCAGCTTAGGACTATCGAGCTCCTACAATGAGCAGTTCTTC
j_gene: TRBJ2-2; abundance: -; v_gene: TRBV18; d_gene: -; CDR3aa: CASSPMNTGELFF; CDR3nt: TGTGCCAGCTCACCTATGAACACCGGGGAGCTGTTTTTT
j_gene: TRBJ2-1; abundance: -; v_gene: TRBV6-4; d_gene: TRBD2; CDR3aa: CASSATSGGAHEQFF; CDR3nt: TGTGCCAGCAGTGCAACTAGCGGGGGGGCACATGAGCAGTTCTTC
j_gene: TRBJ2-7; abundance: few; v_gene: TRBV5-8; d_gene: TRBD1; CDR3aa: CASSRTGLSSYEQYF; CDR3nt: TGTGCCAGCAGCAGGACAGGGTTAAGCTCCTACGAGCAGTACTTC
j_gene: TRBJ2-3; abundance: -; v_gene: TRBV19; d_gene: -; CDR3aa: CASTEGPTDTQYF; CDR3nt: TGTGCCAGTACTGAGGGTCCCACAGATACGCAGTATTTT
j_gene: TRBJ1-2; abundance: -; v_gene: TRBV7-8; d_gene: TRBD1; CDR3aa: CASSYTRTAGGLTPRNYGYTF; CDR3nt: TGTGCCAGCAGCTACACACGGACGGCAGGGGGACTTACTCCTCGGAACTATGGCTACACCTTC
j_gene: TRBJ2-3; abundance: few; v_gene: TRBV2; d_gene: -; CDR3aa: CASKEGPYTDTQYF; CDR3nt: TGTGCCAGCAAGGAGGGGCCCTACACAGATACGCAGTATTTT
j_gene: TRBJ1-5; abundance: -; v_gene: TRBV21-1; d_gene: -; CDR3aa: CASSTRKGWGDRGNQPQHF; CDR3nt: TGTGCCAGCAGCACGAGAAAGGGTTGGGGGGACCGGGGCAATCAGCCCCAGCATTTT
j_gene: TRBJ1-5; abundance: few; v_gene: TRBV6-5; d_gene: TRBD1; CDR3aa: CASSRRTGVQQPQHF; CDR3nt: TGTGCCAGCAGCCGAAGGACAGGGGTCCAACAGCCCCAGCATTTT
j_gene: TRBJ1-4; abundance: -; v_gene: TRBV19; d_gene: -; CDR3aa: CASSIASVATNEKLFF; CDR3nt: TGTGCCAGTAGTATAGCCTCAGTTGCAACTAATGAAAAACTGTTTTTT
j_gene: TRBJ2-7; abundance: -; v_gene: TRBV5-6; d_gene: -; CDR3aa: CASSLGRSLEQYF; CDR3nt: TGTGCCAGCAGCTTGGGGAGATCACTCGAGCAGTACTTC
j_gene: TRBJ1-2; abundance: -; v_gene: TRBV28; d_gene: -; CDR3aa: CASSPKNYGYTF; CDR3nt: TGTGCCAGCAGCCCCAAAAACTATGGCTACACCTTC
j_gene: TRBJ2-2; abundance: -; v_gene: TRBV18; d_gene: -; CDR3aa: CASPLGRGGTGELFF; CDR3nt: TGTGCCAGCCCGCTTGGAAGGGGCGGCACCGGGGAGCTGTTTTTT
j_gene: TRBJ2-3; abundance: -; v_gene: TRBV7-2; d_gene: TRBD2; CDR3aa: CASSARLAGGSDTQYF; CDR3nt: TGTGCCAGCAGCGCTAGACTAGCGGGGGGCTCAGATACGCAGTATTTT
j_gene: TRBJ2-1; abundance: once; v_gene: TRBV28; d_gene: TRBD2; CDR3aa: CASSSTGGEQFF; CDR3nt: TGTGCCAGCAGTTCGACGGGGGGTGAGCAGTTCTTC
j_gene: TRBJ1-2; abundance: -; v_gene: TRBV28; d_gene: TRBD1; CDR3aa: CASSFDRGLSWSYGYTF; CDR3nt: TGTGCCAGCAGTTTCGACAGGGGCCTGTCCTGGAGCTATGGCTACACCTTC
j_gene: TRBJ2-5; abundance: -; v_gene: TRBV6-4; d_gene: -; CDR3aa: CARGGELTDEETQYF; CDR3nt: TGTGCCAGAGGGGGAGAATTGACAGACGAGGAGACCCAGTACTTC
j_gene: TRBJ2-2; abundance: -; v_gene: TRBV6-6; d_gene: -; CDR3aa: CASTGALTGELFF; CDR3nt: TGTGCCAGCACTGGGGCCCTCACCGGGGAGCTGTTTTTT
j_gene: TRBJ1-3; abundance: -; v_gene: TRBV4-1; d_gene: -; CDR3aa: CASSQGVGASGNTIYF; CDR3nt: TGCGCCAGCAGCCAAGGGGTGGGGGCGTCTGGAAACACCATATATTTT
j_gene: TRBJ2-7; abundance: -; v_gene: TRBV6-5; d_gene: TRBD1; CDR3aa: CASSYSSGTGECEQYF; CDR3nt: TGTGCCAGCAGTTACTCTTCCGGGACAGGGGAGTGCGAGCAGTACTTC
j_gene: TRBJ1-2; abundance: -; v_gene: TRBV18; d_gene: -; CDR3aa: CASSPLRVKGYGYTF; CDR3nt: TGTGCCAGCTCACCACTGAGGGTCAAGGGCTATGGCTACACCTTC
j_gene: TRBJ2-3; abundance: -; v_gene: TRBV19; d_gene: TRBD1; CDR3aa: CASNPGQAGTDTQYF; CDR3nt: TGTGCCAGTAATCCGGGACAGGCTGGCACAGATACGCAGTATTTT
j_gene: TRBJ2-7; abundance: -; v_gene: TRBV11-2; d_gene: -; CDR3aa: CASSLASAGSYEQYF; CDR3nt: TGTGCCAGCAGCTTAGCCTCGGCAGGTAGCTACGAGCAGTACTTC